This TCR beta chain was profiled in a study of T cell repertoires in cytomegalovirus infection. Study at large: From public TCR beta signatures came an indication of both CMV infection and matching HLA type.

CDR3 size: 15 residues. In germline, CDR1 is LGHNT, CDR2 FRNRAP. After removal of 2 bases from V and 5 bases from J, the junction contained 8 bases not matched to a gene. Concerning this clonotype itself: Antigen specificity is unknown.

One entry per CDR3 protein, called by TCRdb with MiXCR from the reads. The repertoire holds 700,000 to 900,000 distinct CDR3 sequences, with approximately 32% as singletons. The receptor's source is a human donor in good health (CMV status not recorded). Some clones in this sample may be carry-over from other donors' samples. The chain recombines TRBV12-5 with TRBJ2-5; 7 bases map to TRBD2. The sample consisted of cultured CD8+ T cells from PBMCs, taken from culture after CMV antigen stimulation. CDR3 in DNA: TGTGCTAGTGGTTTGCTTTCGACTAGCCGGGAGACCCAGTACTTC. Translated: CASGLLSTSRETQYF.